This T cell receptor (beta chain) originates from a study of shared clonotypes between healthy human individuals. This clone showed up just once. Over several immunoSEQ plates, each subset's genomic DNA was distributed in even portions. The assay was immunoSEQ multiplex PCR, and TCRdb's table has in-frame clones only and misses some. Seen here are around 510,000 clones, around three quarters observed once, and the top ten hold more than 10%. Germline V lookup: CDR1 LNHDA, CDR2 SQIVND (reference sequence). Trimming took off 6 bases at V and 0 bases at J, with 12 bases between the two ends. The CDR3 covers 15 residues.

The chain uses TRBV19 and TRBJ1-3; a weak D match, TRBD1 (5 bases). The sequence came from a woman in her forties in good health. Some clones in this sample may be carry-over from other donors' samples. The sequencing input was PBMCs. Written as DNA, the CDR3 is TGTGCCAGTAGCATACAGGTCAGCTCTGGAAACACCATATATTTT. Translation gives CASSIQVSSGNTIYF.